The present T cell receptor beta chain was sequenced within a study of EBV T-cell therapy then PD-1 blockade in nasopharyngeal carcinoma. This CDR3 contains 14 residues. The germline V and J ends were trimmed by 5 bases and 5 bases, with 15 bases remaining between them. In germline, CDR1 is MNHNY, CDR2 SVGAGI (reference sequence). Noted treatment: AdE1-LMPpoly-expanded autologous EBV-specific T-cell therapy followed by anti-PD-1 nivolumab. This clone was seen a few times. Its antigen is unknown. Libraries were prepared by immunoSEQ multiplex PCR; TCRdb keeps only in-frame clonotypes and omits some of them. The sample consists of 25,000 or so clones, 84% of them appearing once.

The chain links TRBV6-6 to TRBJ1-1; a weak D match, TRBD1 (5 bases). The TCR was taken from a man in his forties or fifties with nasopharyngeal carcinoma. Sequenced here: CD8+ T cells from blood, sampled at approximately day 60 from a patient whose treatment included autologous EBV-specific T cells and nivolumab. Written as DNA, the CDR3 is TGTGCCAGCAGTAAGGGACGGCCGGGGACTGAAGCTTTCTTT. Amino acid sequence: CASSKGRPGTEAFF.